This paragraph covers one T cell receptor beta chain sequence. This specimen comes from a study of shared clonotypes between healthy human individuals. Overall study context: There were three CD4 naive, three CD4 memory, two CD8 naive and one CD8 memory plates per donor.

Using 200 ng DNA, tens of thousands of T cell genomes, the sorted-subset replicate PCRs were run. How the authors handled the data: ImmunoSEQ supplied junction-only sequences lacking quality scores, so filtering was different. Produced via immunoSEQ multiplex PCR; TCRdb's table is partial and in-frame only. The V and J calls and the clone size are those of that table, but D and trimming were determined from the DNA. Of 2,100,000 or so clones listed, approximately 94% were seen once; the top ten hold approximately 0.13%. The CDR3 covers 15 residues. The V and J ends lost 1 base and 7 bases respectively, with 13 bases between them. Germline CDR1 LGHNA, CDR2 YSLEER.

This sequence originates from a young man in good health. This rearrangement joins TRBV4-3 to TRBJ2-2; unclear D gene. Material for sequencing was naive CD4+ T cells sorted from blood. Sample subset: CD45RA+ positively selected. The chain's CDR3 is CASSQGSEWNGELFF. In DNA form, the CDR3 reads TGCGCCAGCAGCCAAGGCAGCGAATGGAACGGGGAGCTGTTTTTT.